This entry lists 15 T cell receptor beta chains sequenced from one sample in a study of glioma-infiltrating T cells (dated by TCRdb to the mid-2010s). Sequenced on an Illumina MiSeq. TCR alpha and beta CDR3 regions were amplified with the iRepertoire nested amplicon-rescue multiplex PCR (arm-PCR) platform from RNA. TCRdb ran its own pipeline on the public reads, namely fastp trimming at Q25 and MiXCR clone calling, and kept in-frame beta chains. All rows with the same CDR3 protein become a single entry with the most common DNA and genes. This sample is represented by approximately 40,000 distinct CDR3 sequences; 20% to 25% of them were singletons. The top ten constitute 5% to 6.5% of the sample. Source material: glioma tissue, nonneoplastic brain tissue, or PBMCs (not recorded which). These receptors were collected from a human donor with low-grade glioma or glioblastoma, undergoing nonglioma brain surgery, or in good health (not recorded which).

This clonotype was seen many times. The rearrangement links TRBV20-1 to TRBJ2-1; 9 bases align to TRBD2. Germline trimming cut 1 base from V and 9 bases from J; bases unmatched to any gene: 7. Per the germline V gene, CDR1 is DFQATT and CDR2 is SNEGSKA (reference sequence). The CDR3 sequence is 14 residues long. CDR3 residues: CSARVVGSGGEQFF. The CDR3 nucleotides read TGCAGTGCTAGAGTCGTCGGTAGCGGGGGTGAGCAGTTCTTC.

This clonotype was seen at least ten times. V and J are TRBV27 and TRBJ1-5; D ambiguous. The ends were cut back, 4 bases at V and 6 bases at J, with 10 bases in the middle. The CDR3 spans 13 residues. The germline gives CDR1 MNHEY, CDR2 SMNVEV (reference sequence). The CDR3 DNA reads TGTGCCAGCAGTTCTAGACGGGCTCAGCCCCAGCATTTT. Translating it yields CASSSRRAQPQHF.

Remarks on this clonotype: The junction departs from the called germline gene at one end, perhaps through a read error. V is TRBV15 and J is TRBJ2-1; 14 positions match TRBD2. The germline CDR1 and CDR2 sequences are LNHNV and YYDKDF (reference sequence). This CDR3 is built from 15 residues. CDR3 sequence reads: CATSKGLAGAHEQLF. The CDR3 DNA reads TGTGCCACCAGCAAGGGACTAGCGGGAGCCCATGAGCAGCTCTTC.

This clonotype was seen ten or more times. The CDR3: CSAIGGGVTDTQYF. CDR3 bases: TGCAGTGCTATAGGGGGAGGGGTCACAGATACGCAGTATTTT. The rearrangement uses TRBV20-1 and TRBJ2-3; D might be TRBD2 (7 bases). The length of the CDR3 is 14 residues. From germline, CDR1 is DFQATT and CDR2 SNEGSKA (reference sequence). The V gene lost 4 bases and the J gene lost 2 bases, with 13 bases spanning the gap.

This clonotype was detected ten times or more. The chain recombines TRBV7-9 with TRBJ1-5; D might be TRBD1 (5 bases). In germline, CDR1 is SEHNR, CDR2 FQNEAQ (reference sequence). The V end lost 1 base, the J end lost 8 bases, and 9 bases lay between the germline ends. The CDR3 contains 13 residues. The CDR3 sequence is CASSLGDSKPQHF. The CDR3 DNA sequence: TGTGCCAGCAGCTTAGGAGACAGCAAGCCCCAGCATTTT.

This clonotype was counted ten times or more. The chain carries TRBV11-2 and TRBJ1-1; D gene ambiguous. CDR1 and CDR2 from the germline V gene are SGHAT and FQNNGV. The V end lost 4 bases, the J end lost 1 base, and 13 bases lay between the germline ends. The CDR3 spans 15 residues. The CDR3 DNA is TGTGCCAGCAGCTCTAGCATCGGTTCGAACACTGAAGCTTTCTTT. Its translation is CASSSSIGSNTEAFF.

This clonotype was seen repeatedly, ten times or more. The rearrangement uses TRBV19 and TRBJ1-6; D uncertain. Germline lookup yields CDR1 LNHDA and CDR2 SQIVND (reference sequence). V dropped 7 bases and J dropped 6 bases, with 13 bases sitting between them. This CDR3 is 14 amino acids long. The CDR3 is CASTSRITNSPLHF. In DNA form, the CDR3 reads TGTGCCAGTACTTCCCGAATTACTAATTCACCCCTCCACTTT.

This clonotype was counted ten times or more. CDR3 in amino acids: CASSGTGGRYTF. CDR3 in DNA: TGTGCCAGCAGTGGGACAGGGGGTCGCTACACCTTC. The J gene is TRBJ1-2, the V gene TRBV2; 10 bases fit TRBD1. Trimming took 4 bases from V and 9 from J; bases not matched to a gene: 2. The CDR3 totals 12 residues. Germline loops: CDR1 SNHLY, CDR2 FYNNEI.

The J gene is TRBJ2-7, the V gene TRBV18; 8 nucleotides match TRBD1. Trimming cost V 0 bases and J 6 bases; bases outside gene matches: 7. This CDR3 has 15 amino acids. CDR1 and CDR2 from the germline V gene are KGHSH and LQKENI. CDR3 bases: TGTGCCAGCTCACCACCGTCCGGACAGGGATCCGAGCAGTACGTC. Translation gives CASSPPSGQGSEQYV.

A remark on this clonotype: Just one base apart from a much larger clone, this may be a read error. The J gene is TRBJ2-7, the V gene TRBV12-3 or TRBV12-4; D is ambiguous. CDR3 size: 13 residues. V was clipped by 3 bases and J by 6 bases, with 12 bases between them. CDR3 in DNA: TGTGCCAGCAGTTTCAAGGAGTTGGGCGAGCAGTACTTC. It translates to CASSFKELGEQYF.

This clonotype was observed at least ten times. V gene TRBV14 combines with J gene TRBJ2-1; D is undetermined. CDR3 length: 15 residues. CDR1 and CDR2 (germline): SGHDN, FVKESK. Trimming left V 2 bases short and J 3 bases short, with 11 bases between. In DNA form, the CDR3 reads TGTGCCAGCAGCCAACGAGTTGCTAGCTACAATGAGCAGTTCTTC. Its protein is CASSQRVASYNEQFF.

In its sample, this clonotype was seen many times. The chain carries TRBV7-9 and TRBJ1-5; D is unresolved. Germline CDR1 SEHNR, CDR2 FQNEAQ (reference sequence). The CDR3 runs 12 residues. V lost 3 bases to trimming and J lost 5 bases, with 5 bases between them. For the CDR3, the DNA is TGTGCCAGCAGCTTTAGTGATCAGCCCCAGCATTTT. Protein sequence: CASSFSDQPQHF.

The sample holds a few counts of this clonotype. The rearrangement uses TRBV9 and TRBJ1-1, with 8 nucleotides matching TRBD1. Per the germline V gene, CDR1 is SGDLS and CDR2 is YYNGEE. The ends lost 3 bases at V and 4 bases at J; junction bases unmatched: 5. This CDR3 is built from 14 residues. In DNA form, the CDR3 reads TGTGCCAGCAGCGCGACAGGGGTGTCCACTGAAGCTTTCTTT. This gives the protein CASSATGVSTEAFF.

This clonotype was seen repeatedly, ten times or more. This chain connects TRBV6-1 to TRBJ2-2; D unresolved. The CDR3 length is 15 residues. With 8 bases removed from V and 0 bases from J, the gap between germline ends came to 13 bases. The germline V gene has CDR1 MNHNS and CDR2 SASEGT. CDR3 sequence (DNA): TGTGCCAGCGGCCAAGAGTCATCGAACACCGGGGAGCTGTTTTTT. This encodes CASGQESSNTGELFF.

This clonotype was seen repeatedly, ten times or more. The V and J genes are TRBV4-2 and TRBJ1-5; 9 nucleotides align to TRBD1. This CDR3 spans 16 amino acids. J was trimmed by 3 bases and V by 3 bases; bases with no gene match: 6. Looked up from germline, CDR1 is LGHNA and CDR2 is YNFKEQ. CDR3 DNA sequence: TGTGCCAGCAGCCAGGCCGGGACAGGGAACAATCAGCCCCAGCATTTT. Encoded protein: CASSQAGTGNNQPQHF.